The clone carrying this T cell receptor (beta chain) was picked up a small number of times. TCRdb reprocessed the 5' RACE reads via MiXCR and lists one record per CDR3 protein. The table has some 97,000 distinct CDR3 sequences, about 11% seen once; the top ten hold roughly 4.5%. The V and J ends lost 6 bases and 4 bases respectively, with 18 bases between them. Germline assignment: CDR1 DFQATT and CDR2 SNEGSKA (reference sequence). This CDR3 comprises 14 residues. The data are from a study of early T cells in non-severe SARS-CoV-2 infection. The material was whole blood, obtained at baseline. The V and J genes are TRBV20-1 and TRBJ1-1, with D uncertain. This TCR came from an adult who was a healthcare worker with PCR-confirmed SARS-CoV-2 infection or an uninfected control (not recorded which). CDR3 coding DNA: TGCAGTGCCGCGTCCTGGGGTGGCGGCACTGAAGCTTTCTTT. Protein: CSAASWGGGTEAFF.